The entry that follows covers one TCR beta chain sequence. Original processing notes: Reference gene primer amplification yielded estimated nucleated cell counts. The protocol was immunoSEQ multiplex PCR, while the TCRdb copy is restricted to in-frame clones and leaves out a portion. The DNA gave D and trimming, while V, J and clone size come from that table. Among 88,000 or so clones listed, roughly 90% were seen once. This sample was taken from a study of blood T cell repertoires in COVID-19. Across the study: Samples taken during acute and convalescent COVID-19 were collected in the United States, Italy and Spain. PBMCs, B-cell-depleted T cells, or T cells provided the cDNA or gDNA that made up the material.

The length of the CDR3 is 16 residues. The germline gives CDR1 SGHTA, CDR2 FQGNSA. After removal of 5 bases from V and 10 bases from J, the junction contained 9 bases not matched to a gene. The clonotype originates from a man between 60 and 75 years old with acute or convalescent COVID-19. This chain connects TRBV7-2 to TRBJ1-6, with 12 bases identical to TRBD1. The sequenced material came from peripheral blood. The CDR3 region is CASSQLGQGARSPLHF. The CDR3 nucleotides read TGTGCCAGCAGCCAGCTGGGACAGGGGGCGCGGTCACCCCTCCACTTT.